This entry concerns a single TCR beta chain. This clone's antigen is unknown. Nothing much larger sits one base from this clone, and base qualities are not available. As encoded in the germline V gene, CDR1 is SGHRS while CDR2 is YFSETQ. Inclusive of the bounding cysteine and phenylalanine, the CDR3 is 12 residues long. Only the CDR3 part of the read is kept: 36 bases, read in frame from the first base. V is reduced by 0 bases and J by 5 bases, leaving a spacing of 5 bases between them. Explained via the paper, the treatment or condition label denotes: roughly 11-day PBMC culture with coronavirus spike peptide pools or control peptides (ViraFEST assay). The study used the ViraFEST assay, which expanded antigen-specific T cells with peptide pools and then identified expanded clonotypes by TCR sequencing. The convalescent patients' positive SARS-CoV-2 PCR tests were from March to December 2020, which was before the Alpha, Beta and Delta variants emerged in the United States. Each well held 2.2 million or so PBMCs cultured with around 10 ug/ml peptide pools in IMDM containing approximately 5% human AB serum and about 10 IU/ml IL-2. Half of the culture medium was replaced with fresh IL-2-containing medium on days 3 and 7. After less than 12 days of culture, CD4+ T cells were isolated by negative selection using the EasySep CD4+ T cell isolation kit. Ficoll-Paque Plus gradient centrifugation was used to isolate PBMCs from whole blood, and the isolated PBMCs were then either used fresh or cryopreserved at -140C. In general, triplicate wells were set up for every culture condition.

Library construction relied on PCR. DNA from cultured CD4+ T cells was subjected to TCR sequencing with the Oncomine TCR Beta short-read assay at the Johns Hopkins FTIC core. The QIAamp micro DNA kit was used to extract genomic DNA from the cultured CD4+ T cells. Oncomine TCR Beta libraries from cultured CD4+ T cells were pooled with unique dual indexes and sequenced on an Illumina iSeq 100. The paper's processing steps were these. Non-productive sequences were removed, and CDR3s that did not start with C, did not end with F or W, or were shorter than 7 amino acids were discarded. The MANAFEST web application identified antigen-specific clonotypes by comparing peptide-stimulated wells against reference wells and other culture wells. To be called positive, a clone needed an FDR below 0.05, an odds ratio above 5, and a productive frequency above 0.1% in at least two of three replicate wells. Cross-reactive clonotypes were defined as significantly expanded in both SARS-CoV-2 spike wells and at least one common cold coronavirus spike condition. Similarity between CDR3 sequences was evaluated in R version 3.6.1 using Levenshtein distances (stringdist) and unrooted phylogenetic trees (ape). TCRdb trimmed public reads at Q25 via fastp, called clones via MiXCR and kept in-frame beta chains. When rows share a CDR3 protein, they turn into one entry using the most common DNA and genes. The authors' filters were not applied to this entry. Recorded for this sample are about 20,000 distinct CDR3 sequences; 20% to 30% of them occurred a single time. The ten largest clones add up to roughly 10% of the sample.

The data belong to a study of vaccination and CD4 T cells after COVID-19 (dated by TCRdb to 2022 to 2024). Some background on the complete study: Convalescent patients had a positive SARS-CoV-2 result on nasal swab PCR, and of these patients, some ten had mild disease and one had severe disease. In the convalescent cohort there were six males and four females, among whom were two Hispanic individuals, seven Caucasians, two Asians and one multiracial person. Two doses of either the Pfizer-BioNTech BNT162b2 vaccine (n=8) or the Moderna mRNA-1273 vaccine (n=2) were administered to participants. Post-COVID blood samples from convalescent patients were collected a median of roughly 100 days after diagnosis, with a range of 35 to 161 days. Post-vaccine blood samples were collected a median of about 72 days after the second vaccine dose, ranging from roughly 12 to 241 days. For stimulating the cultures, overlapping spike peptide pools were used, derived from SARS-CoV-2 as well as from the common cold coronaviruses HCoV-NL63, HCoV-OC43 and HCoV-229E. In control cultures, a CEFX viral epitope pool was used as positive control, an HIV-1 Nef peptide pool was used as negative control, or no peptide was added. In 10 COVID-19 convalescent patients and 4 infection-naive healthy vaccine recipients, the spike-specific CD4+ TCR repertoire before mRNA vaccination was compared with the repertoire after mRNA vaccination. Broad study findings and their caveats: Of the vaccine-specific clones found in convalescent patients, nearly all (304 of 307) were mono-reactive for SARS-CoV-2 spike instead of being cross-reactive with common cold coronaviruses. Only a relatively small number of convalescent patients were included in the study, and early timepoints following natural infection were not analyzed. The median count of SARS-CoV-2-reactive clonotypes went up from 20 to 25 after infection to 38 after vaccination, although the change was not significant. Among the post-vaccine SARS-CoV-2-reactive clones in convalescent patients, a median 86.3% showed up only after vaccination, which suggests vaccine-specific priming.

Sequenced material: cultured CD4+ T cells from blood. Recombination connected TRBV5-1 to TRBJ2-5, with an unclear D gene assignment. The receptor was isolated from a human donor with COVID-19. The sequenced DNA is TGCGCCAGCAGCTTGGCCATGGAGACCCAGTACTTC. Its protein reads: CASSLAMETQYF.